In this sample, the clone carrying this T cell receptor (beta chain) turned up a few times. Generated by immunoSEQ multiplex PCR, the TCRdb table keeps only in-frame clones and is missing some. This table holds roughly 52,000 clones, 55% to 75% found once. Germline CDR1 is SGHVS and CDR2 is FQNEAQ. V lost 5 bases and J 4 bases, leaving 17 bases between the germline ends. This CDR3 has 15 residues. This specimen belongs to a study of CD4+ T cells in melanoma. The sequence was collected from a human donor with melanoma. The sample was tumor tissue. This chain joins TRBV7-8 and TRBJ2-5; possibly TRBD1 or TRBD2 for D (6 bases each). CDR3 nucleotides: TGTGCCAGCAGCCCATCGGGGGCCGACGCAGAGACCCAGTACTTC. Translating gives CASSPSGADAETQYF.